A selection of T cell receptor beta chains follows, all from one sample in a study of cytomegalovirus exposure and HLA in healthy donors. The data were produced by immunoSEQ multiplex PCR, yet TCRdb's version contains in-frame clones alone and is incomplete. The table lists roughly 180,000 clones, about 75% of them singletons. The sample comprised PBMCs. Source of these receptors: a woman between 35 and 50 years old in good health and CMV-seropositive. The CDR3 runs from the conserved cysteine through the conserved F or W. D genes are given only for firm matches. Expanded clones get a size class; other rows say once, few or many, or leave the size out.

cdr3_nt cdr3_aa j_call d_call v_call clone_size cdr3_length
TGTGCCATCAGCCGAACAGGGTCAGAAACTGAAGCTTTCTTT CAISRTGSETEAFF TRBJ1-1 . TRBV10-3 once 14
TGTGCCAGCAGATCCTCGGGGGGCGACTATGGCTACACCTTC CASRSSGGDYGYTF TRBJ1-2 . TRBV5-6 once 14
TGTGCTAGTGGTTTGGTACTAGGGGGAGGGCCCGGGAATGAGCAGTTCTTC CASGLVLGGGPGNEQFF TRBJ2-1 . TRBV12-5 . 17
TGTGCCAGTAGTTCCATGCGCGGTGATGAGCAGTTCTTC CASSSMRGDEQFF TRBJ2-1 . TRBV19 . 13
TGTGCCAGCAGCCCGGGGAACACTGAAGCTTTCTTT CASSPGNTEAFF TRBJ1-1 . TRBV2 . 12
TGTGCCAGCAGCTCTTACTCTGTTCCTGGCTACACCTTC CASSSYSVPGYTF TRBJ1-2 . TRBV11-2 . 13
TGTGCCAGCAGCTTGGCCGGGGGACCCACCTACGAGCAGTACTTC CASSLAGGPTYEQYF TRBJ2-7 . TRBV5-4 . 15
TGCGCCAGCAGCTTAACAGGAACCGGGGAGCTGTTTTTT CASSLTGTGELFF TRBJ2-2 . TRBV5-1 . 13
TGCAGCGTAAAAGAAACCGGGACAGGGACTGAAAAACTGTTTTTT CSVKETGTGTEKLFF TRBJ1-4 TRBD1 TRBV29-1 few 15
TGTGCCAGCAGCTTAGTCACGGTGAACACTGAAGCTTTCTTT CASSLVTVNTEAFF TRBJ1-1 . TRBV11-2 . 14
TGTGCCAGCTCCGGGACAGGCCCCAGCTACGAGCAGTACTTC CASSGTGPSYEQYF TRBJ2-7 TRBD1 TRBV28 . 14
TGTGCCAGCAGCTTAGAGCCCCCCGCTGGGGCCAACGTCCTGACTTTC CASSLEPPAGANVLTF TRBJ2-6 . TRBV7-6 once 16
TGTGCCAGCAGTTACTCTTCAGGGTCTGGAAACACCATATATTTT CASSYSSGSGNTIYF TRBJ1-3 . TRBV6-5 . 15
TGCGCCAGCAGCTTGGGACAGGGGATAGGGGGCTACACCTTC CASSLGQGIGGYTF TRBJ1-2 TRBD1 TRBV5-1 . 14
TGTGCCAGCAGCTCTAAAGGGCTTCGGGGAGAGACCCAGTACTTC CASSSKGLRGETQYF TRBJ2-5 . TRBV5-8 . 15
TGTGCCAGCTCAGACTCGACAGGGGGGCAAGAGACCCAGTACTTC CASSDSTGGQETQYF TRBJ2-5 TRBD1 TRBV18 . 15
TGTGCCGGAGGGACTACCGTATCCGTACATGAGCAGTTCTTC CAGGTTVSVHEQFF TRBJ2-1 TRBD2 TRBV7-9 . 14
TGTTCCAGCAGCTTAGCGTCGAGCTTCTCCTACGAGCAGTACTTC CSSSLASSFSYEQYF TRBJ2-7 . TRBV7-9 . 15
TGTGCCAGCAGTTACTCGAGGAGCGGGTTCGGCAATGAGCAGTTCTTC CASSYSRSGFGNEQFF TRBJ2-1 . TRBV6-5 . 16
TGTGCCAGCAGTTACTCCGGCCTTCGGGATGAGACCCAGTACTTC CASSYSGLRDETQYF TRBJ2-5 . TRBV6-6 . 15
TGTGCCAGCAGCGCCGGCAATGAGCAGTTCTTC CASSAGNEQFF TRBJ2-1 . TRBV9 . 11
TGTGCCAGCAGTTACTCCAGGGGGCAAGAGACCCAGTACTTC CASSYSRGQETQYF TRBJ2-5 TRBD1 TRBV6-6 . 14
TGCGCCAGCAGCTTGAGACCCGGGACTAGCAGCTACAATGAGCAGTTCTTC CASSLRPGTSSYNEQFF TRBJ2-1 TRBD2 TRBV5-1 . 17
TGTGCCACCTCCGCGGGAGGTGGCTACGAGCAGTACTTC CATSAGGGYEQYF TRBJ2-7 TRBD2 TRBV15 . 13
TGTGCCAGCCTCTCAGGGACTAGCGGTTACAATGAGCAGTTCTTC CASLSGTSGYNEQFF TRBJ2-1 TRBD2 TRBV28 . 15
TGTGCCAGCAGTCGGACAGCCCTCTCTGGGGCCAACGTCCTGACTTTC CASSRTALSGANVLTF TRBJ2-6 . TRBV2 . 16
TGTGCCAGCAGCCACACAGGGAATGATGAGCAGTTCTTC CASSHTGNDEQFF TRBJ2-1 . TRBV14 . 13
TGTGCCAGCAGCTTATCGGCCTCCCAAGGACTAAATGAGCAGTTCTTC CASSLSASQGLNEQFF TRBJ2-1 . TRBV7-3 . 16
TGCAGCGTTGATGGGGGACAGTTAGCTAACTATGGCTACACCTTC CSVDGGQLANYGYTF TRBJ1-2 TRBD1 TRBV29-1 few 15
TGTGCCAGCTCACTTCGCGGCAGGGGCAATCAGCCCCAGCATTTT CASSLRGRGNQPQHF TRBJ1-5 . TRBV18 . 15
TGTGCCAGCAGCCTCGAGGGAGGATACTACGAGCAGTACTTC CASSLEGGYYEQYF TRBJ2-7 . TRBV7-2 . 14
TGTGCCAGCAGCCCGACAGCAGGGGTCGATCAGCCCCAGCATTTT CASSPTAGVDQPQHF TRBJ1-5 . TRBV11-2 . 15
TGCGCCAGCAGTGAGACTAGCGGTTTCACCGGGGAGCTGTTTTTT CASSETSGFTGELFF TRBJ2-2 TRBD2 TRBV10-1 . 15
TGTGCCAGCAGGGGACTAGCGGGAGTGGCGGGCGGGGAGCTGTTTTTT CASRGLAGVAGGELFF TRBJ2-2 TRBD2 TRBV27 few 16